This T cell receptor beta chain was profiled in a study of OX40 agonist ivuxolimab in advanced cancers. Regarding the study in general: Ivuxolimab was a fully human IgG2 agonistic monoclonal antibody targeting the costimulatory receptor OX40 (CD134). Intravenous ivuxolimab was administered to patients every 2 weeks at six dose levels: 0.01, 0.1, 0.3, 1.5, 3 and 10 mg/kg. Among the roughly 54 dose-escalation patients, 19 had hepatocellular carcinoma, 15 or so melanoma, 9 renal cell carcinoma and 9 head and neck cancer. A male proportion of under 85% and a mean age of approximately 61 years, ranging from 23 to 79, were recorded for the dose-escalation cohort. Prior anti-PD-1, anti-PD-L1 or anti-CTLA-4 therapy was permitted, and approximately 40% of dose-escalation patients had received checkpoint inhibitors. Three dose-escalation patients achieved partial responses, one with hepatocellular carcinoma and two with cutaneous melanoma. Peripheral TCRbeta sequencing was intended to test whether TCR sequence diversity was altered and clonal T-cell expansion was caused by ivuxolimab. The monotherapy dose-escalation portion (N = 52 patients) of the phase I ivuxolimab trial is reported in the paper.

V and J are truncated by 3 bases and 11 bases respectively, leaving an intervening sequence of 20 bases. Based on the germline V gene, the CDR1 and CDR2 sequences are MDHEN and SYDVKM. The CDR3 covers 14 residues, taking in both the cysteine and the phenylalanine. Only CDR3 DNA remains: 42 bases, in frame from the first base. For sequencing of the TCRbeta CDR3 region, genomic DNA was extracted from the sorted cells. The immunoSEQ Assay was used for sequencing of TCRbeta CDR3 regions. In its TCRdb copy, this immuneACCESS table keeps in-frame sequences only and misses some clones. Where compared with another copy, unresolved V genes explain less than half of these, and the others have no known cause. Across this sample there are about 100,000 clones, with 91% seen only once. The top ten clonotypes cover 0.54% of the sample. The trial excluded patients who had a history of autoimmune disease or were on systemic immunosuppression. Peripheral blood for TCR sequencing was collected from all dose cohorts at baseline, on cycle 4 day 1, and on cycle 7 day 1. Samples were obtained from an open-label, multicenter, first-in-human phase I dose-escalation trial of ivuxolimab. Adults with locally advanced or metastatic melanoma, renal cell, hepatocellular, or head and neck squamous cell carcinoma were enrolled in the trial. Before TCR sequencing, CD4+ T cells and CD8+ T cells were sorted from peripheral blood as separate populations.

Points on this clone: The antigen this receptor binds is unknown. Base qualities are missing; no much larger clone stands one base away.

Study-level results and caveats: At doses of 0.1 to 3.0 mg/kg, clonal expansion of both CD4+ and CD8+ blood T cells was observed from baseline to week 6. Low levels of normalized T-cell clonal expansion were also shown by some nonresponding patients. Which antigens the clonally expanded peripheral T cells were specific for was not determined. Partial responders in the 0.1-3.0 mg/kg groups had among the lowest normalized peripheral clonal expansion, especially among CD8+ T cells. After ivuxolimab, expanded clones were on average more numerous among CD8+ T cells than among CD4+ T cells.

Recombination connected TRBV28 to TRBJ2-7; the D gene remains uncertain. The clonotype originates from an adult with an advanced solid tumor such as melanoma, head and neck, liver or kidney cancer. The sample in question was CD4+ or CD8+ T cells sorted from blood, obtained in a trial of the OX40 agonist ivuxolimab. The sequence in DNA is TGTGCCAGCAGTTTCAGGTACGGGTCTCAACGAGAGTACTTC. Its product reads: CASSFRYGSQREYF.